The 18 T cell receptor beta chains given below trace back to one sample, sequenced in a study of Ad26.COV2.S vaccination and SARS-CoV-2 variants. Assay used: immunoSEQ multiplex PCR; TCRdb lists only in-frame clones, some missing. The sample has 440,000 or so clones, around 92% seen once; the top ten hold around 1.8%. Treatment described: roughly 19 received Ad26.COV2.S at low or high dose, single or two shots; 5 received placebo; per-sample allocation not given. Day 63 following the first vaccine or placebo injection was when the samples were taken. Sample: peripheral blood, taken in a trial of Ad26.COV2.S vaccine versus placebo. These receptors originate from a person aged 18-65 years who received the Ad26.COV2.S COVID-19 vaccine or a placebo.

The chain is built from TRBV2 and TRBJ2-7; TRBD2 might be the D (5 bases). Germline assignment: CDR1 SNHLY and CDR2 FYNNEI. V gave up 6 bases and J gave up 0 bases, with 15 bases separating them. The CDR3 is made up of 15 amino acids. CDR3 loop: CASRRNGMNSYEQYF. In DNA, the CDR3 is TGTGCCAGCAGAAGGAACGGGATGAACTCCTACGAGCAGTACTTC.

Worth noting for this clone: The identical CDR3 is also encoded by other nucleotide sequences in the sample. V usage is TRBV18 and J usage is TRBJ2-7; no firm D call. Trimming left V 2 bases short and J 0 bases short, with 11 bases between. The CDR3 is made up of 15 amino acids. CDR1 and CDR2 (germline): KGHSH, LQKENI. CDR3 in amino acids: CASSPEAGSSYEQYF. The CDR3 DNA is TGTGCCAGCTCACCAGAGGCAGGCAGCTCCTACGAGCAGTACTTC.

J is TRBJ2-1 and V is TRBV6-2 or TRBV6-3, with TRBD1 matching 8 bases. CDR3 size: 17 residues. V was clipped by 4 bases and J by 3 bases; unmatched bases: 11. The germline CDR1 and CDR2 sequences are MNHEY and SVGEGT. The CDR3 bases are TGTGCCAGCAGTTCTAGACAGGGGACCTGGATCTACAATGAGCAGTTCTTC. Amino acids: CASSSRQGTWIYNEQFF.

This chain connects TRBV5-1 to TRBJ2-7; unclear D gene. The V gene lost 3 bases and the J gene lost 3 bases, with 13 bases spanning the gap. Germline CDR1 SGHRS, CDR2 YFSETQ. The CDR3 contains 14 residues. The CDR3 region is CASSSFPGLYEQYF. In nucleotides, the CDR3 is TGCGCCAGCAGCTCTTTTCCGGGTCTCTACGAGCAGTACTTC.

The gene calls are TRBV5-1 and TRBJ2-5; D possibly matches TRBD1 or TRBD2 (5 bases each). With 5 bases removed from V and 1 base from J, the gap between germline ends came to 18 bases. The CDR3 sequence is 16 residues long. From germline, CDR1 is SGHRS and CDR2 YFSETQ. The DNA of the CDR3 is TGCGCCAGCAGGCCTTTAGAGGGGCTCCCCCAAGAGACCCAGTACTTC. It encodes CASRPLEGLPQETQYF.

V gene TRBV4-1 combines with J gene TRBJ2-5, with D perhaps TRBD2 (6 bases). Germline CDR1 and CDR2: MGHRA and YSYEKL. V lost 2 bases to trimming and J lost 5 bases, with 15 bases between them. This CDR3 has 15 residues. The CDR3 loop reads CASSQLLLASETQYF. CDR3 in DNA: TGCGCCAGCAGCCAACTTCTCCTAGCGTCCGAGACCCAGTACTTC.

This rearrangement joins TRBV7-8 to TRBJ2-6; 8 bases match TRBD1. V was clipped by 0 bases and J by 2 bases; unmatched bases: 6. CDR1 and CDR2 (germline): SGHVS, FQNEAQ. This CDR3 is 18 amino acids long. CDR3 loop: CASSLAPATGAGANVLTF. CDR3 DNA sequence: TGTGCCAGCAGCTTAGCCCCTGCGACAGGGGCTGGGGCCAACGTCCTGACTTTC.

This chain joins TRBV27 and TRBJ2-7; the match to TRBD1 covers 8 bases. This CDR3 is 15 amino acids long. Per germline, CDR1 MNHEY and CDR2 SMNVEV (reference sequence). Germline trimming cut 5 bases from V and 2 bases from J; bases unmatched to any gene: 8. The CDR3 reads CASSAGTGKTYEQYF. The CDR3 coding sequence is TGTGCCAGCAGTGCCGGGACAGGAAAAACCTACGAGCAGTACTTC.

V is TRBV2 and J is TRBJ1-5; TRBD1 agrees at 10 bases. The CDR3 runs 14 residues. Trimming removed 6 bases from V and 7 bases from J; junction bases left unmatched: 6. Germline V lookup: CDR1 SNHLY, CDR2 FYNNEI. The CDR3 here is CASSPTGGFQPQHF. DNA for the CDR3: TGTGCCAGCAGCCCGACAGGGGGCTTCCAGCCCCAGCATTTT.

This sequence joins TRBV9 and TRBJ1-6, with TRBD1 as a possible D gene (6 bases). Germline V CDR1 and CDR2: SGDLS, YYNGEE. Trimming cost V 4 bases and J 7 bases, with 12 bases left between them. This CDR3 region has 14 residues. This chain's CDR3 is CASSLTGLNSPLHF. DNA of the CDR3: TGTGCCAGCAGCTTAACAGGGTTGAATTCACCCCTCCACTTT.

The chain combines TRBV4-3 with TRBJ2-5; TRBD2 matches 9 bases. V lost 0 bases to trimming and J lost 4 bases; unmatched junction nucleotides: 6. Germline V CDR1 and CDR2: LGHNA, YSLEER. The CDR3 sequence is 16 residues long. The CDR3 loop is CASSQDLAGLSETQYF. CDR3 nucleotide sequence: TGCGCCAGCAGCCAAGATCTAGCGGGGCTTTCAGAGACCCAGTACTTC.

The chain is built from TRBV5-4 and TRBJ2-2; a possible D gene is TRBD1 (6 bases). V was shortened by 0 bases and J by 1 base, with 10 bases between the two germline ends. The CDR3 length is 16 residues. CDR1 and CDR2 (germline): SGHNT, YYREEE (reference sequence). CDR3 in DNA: TGTGCCAGCAGCTTGGCCGGGACAAAGAACACCGGGGAGCTGTTTTTT. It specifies CASSLAGTKNTGELFF.

The CDR3 region has the DNA TGTGCCAGCAGCCCTTTGGCAGGCTCTGGAAACACCATATATTTT. It yields the protein CASSPLAGSGNTIYF. The V and J genes are TRBV5-6 and TRBJ1-3; D call uncertain. Germline-derived CDR1 and CDR2 are SGHDT and YYEEEE. This CDR3 region has 15 residues. V gave up 4 bases and J gave up 0 bases, with 11 bases separating them.

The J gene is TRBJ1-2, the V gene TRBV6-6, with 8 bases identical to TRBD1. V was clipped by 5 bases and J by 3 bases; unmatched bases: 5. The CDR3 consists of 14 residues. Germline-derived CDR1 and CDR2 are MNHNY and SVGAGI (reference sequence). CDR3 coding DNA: TGTGCCAGCAGTACATACAGGGGGGACTATGGCTACACCTTC. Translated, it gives CASSTYRGDYGYTF.

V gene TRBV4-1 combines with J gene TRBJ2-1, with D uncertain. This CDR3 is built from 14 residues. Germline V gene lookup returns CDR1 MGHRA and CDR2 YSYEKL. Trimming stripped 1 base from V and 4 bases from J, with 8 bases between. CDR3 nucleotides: TGCGCCAGCAGCCAAGGGTCAGTATACAATGAGCAGTTCTTC. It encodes CASSQGSVYNEQFF.

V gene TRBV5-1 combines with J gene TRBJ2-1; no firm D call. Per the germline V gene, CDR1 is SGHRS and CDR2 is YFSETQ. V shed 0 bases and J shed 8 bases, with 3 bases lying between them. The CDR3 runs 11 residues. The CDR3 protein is CASSLEYEQFF. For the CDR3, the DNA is TGCGCCAGCAGCTTGGAGTATGAGCAGTTCTTC.

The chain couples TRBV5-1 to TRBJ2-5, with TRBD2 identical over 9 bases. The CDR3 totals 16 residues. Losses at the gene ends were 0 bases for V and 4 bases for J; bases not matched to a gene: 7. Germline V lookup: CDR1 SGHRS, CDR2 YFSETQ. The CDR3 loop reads CASSLARGGTGETQYF. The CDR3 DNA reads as TGCGCCAGCAGCTTGGCGCGGGGGGGCACCGGAGAGACCCAGTACTTC.

CDR3 in amino acids: CASSHRRPSPLHF. DNA for the CDR3: TGTGCCAGTTCCCATCGACGGCCCTCACCCCTCCACTTT. The chain uses TRBV14 and TRBJ1-6, with D uncertain. The CDR3 has 13 residues. V shed 9 bases and J shed 10 bases, with 16 bases lying between them. CDR1 is SGHDN, CDR2 FVKESK, per germline.